Listed here is a single TCR beta chain. This entry is derived from a study of blood T cell repertoires in COVID-19. V lost 2 bases to trimming and J lost 5 bases; unmatched junction nucleotides: 8. CDR3 size: 15 residues. Germline V gives CDR1 SNHLY, CDR2 FYNNEI. TCRdb keeps only in-frame clones here, not all; method: immunoSEQ multiplex PCR. The table records under 350,000 clones, around 88% of them present only once. The sequenced material came from peripheral blood. The TCR originated in a man in his forties or fifties with acute or convalescent COVID-19. This chain uses TRBV2 with TRBJ1-2; 7 bases agree with TRBD1. CDR3 region: CASSERQGGIYGYTF. DNA for the CDR3: TGTGCCAGCAGTGAACGGCAGGGGGGTATATATGGCTACACCTTC.